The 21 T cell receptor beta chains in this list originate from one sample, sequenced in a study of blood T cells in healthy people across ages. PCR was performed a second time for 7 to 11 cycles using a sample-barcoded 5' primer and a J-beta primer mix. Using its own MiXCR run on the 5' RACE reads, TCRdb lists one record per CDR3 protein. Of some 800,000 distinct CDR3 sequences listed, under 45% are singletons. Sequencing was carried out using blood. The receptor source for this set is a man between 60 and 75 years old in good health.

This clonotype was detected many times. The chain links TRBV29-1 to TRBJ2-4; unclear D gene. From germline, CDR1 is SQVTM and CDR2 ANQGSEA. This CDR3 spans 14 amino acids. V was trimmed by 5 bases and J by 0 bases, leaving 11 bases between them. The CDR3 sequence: CSVTDELAKNIQYF. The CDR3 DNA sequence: TGCAGCGTTACAGATGAACTAGCCAAAAACATTCAGTACTTC.

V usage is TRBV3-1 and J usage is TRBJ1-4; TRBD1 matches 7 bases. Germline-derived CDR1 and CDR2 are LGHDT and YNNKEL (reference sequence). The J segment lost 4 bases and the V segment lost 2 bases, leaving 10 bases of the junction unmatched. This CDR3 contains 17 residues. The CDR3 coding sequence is TGTGCCAGCAGCCAACCCCTCGGAGGGGGCGGTAATGAAAAACTGTTTTTT. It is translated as CASSQPLGGGGNEKLFF.

The CDR3 coding sequence is TGCGCCAGCAGCCAAGGCGCTGGACATACGCAGTATTTT. Translating gives CASSQGAGHTQYF. The J gene is TRBJ2-3, the V gene TRBV4-3; D call uncertain. The CDR3 has 13 amino acids. V lost 1 base, J lost 7 bases, and 9 bases lay in between. Germline V gene sequence: CDR1 LGHNA, CDR2 YSLEER.

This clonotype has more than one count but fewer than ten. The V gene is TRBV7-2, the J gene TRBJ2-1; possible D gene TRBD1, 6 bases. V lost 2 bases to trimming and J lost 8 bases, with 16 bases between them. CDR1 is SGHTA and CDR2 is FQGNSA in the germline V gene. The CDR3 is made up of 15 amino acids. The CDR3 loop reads CASSLKGDPRDEQFF. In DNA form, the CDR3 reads TGTGCCAGCAGCTTAAAGGGGGACCCTCGCGATGAGCAGTTCTTC.

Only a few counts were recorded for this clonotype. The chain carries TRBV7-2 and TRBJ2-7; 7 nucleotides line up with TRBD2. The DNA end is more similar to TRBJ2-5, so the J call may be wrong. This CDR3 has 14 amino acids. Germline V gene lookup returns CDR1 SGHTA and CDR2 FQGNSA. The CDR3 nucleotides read TGTGCCAGCAGCCGCCCTTACGGGGGGGAGACCCAGTACTTC. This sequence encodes CASSRPYGGETQYF.

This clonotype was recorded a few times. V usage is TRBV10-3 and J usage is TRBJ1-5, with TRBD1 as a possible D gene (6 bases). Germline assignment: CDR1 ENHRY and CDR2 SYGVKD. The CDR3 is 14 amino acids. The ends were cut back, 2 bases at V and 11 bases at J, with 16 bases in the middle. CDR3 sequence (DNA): TGTGCCATCAGTGAGGATTCCAGGGGAGGGACCCAGCATTTT. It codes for CAISEDSRGGTQHF.

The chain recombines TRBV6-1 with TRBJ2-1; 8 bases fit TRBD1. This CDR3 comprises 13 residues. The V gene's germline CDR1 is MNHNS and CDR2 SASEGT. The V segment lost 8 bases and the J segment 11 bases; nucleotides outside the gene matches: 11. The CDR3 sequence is CASVRTGPNKQFF. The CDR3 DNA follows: TGTGCCAGCGTCCGGACAGGGCCAAATAAGCAGTTCTTC.

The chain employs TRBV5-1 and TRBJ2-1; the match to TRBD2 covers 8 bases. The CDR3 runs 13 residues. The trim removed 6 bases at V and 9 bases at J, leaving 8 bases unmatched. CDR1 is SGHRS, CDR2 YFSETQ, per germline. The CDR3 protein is CASIPLAGREQFF. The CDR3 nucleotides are TGCGCCAGCATCCCTCTAGCGGGCCGTGAGCAGTTCTTC.

CDR3 nucleotide sequence: TGTGCCAGCAGTTATTGGGAACATAGAGATACCCAGTACTTC. It codes for CASSYWEHRDTQYF. V is TRBV6-2 or TRBV6-3 and J is TRBJ2-5; D is unclear. The CDR3 is made up of 14 amino acids. Trimming took off 3 bases at V and 8 bases at J, with 16 bases between the two ends. From germline, CDR1 is MNHEY and CDR2 SVGEGT.

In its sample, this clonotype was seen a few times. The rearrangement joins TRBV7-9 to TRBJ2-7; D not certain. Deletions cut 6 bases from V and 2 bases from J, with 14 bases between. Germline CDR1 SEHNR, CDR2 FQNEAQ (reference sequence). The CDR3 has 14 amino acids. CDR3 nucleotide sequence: TGTGCCAGCAGAAAATCCGACCGGACCTACGAGCAGTACTTC. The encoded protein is CASRKSDRTYEQYF.

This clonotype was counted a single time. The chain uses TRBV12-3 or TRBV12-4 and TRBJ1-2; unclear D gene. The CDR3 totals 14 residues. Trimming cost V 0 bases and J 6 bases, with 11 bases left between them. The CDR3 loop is CASSLAPQRNGYTF. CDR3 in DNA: TGTGCCAGCAGTTTAGCGCCTCAACGAAATGGCTACACCTTC.

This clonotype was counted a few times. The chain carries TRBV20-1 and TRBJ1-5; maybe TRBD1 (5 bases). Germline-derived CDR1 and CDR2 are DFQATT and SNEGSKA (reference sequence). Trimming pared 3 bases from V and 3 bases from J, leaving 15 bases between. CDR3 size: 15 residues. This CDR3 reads CSASRETLNNQPQHF. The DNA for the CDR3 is TGCAGTGCTAGCAGGGAAACACTCAACAATCAGCCCCAGCATTTT.

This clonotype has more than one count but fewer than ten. CDR3 in DNA: TGTGCCACCGCGGAGGGACAGGAGAATAATTCACCCCTCCACTTT. Amino acids: CATAEGQENNSPLHF. The chain employs TRBV10-3 and TRBJ1-6; 8 bases align to TRBD1. The ends lost 10 bases at V and 5 bases at J; junction bases unmatched: 10. Looked up from germline, CDR1 is ENHRY and CDR2 is SYGVKD. CDR3 size: 15 residues.

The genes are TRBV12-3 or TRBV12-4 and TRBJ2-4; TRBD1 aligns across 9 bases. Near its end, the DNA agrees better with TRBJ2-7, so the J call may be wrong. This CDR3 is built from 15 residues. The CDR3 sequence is CASSFWDRDFYEQYF. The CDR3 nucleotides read TGTGCCAGCAGTTTTTGGGACAGGGACTTTTACGAGCAGTACTTC.

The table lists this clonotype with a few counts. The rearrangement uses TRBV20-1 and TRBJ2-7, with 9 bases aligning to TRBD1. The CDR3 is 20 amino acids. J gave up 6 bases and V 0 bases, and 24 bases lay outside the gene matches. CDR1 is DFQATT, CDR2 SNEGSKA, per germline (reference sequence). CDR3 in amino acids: CSARDDGGRMWGQGNGEQYF. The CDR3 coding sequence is TGCAGTGCTAGAGATGATGGCGGACGCATGTGGGGACAGGGAAATGGCGAGCAGTACTTC.

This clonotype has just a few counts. CDR3 in amino acids: CAISESLGAGKQFF. CDR3 sequence (DNA): TGTGCCATCAGTGAGTCCCTCGGGGCGGGTAAGCAGTTCTTC. V gene TRBV10-3 combines with J gene TRBJ2-1; tentatively, D is TRBD1 or TRBD2 (5 bases each). CDR3 size: 14 residues. Trimming pared 0 bases from V and 11 bases from J, leaving 14 bases between. Looked up from germline, CDR1 is ENHRY and CDR2 is SYGVKD.

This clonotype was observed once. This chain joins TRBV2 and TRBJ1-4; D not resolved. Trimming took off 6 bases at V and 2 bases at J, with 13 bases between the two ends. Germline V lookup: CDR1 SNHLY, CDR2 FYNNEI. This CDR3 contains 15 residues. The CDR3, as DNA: TGTGCCAGCAGCGGCCTGGGGAGCACTAATGAAAAACTGTTTTTT. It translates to CASSGLGSTNEKLFF.

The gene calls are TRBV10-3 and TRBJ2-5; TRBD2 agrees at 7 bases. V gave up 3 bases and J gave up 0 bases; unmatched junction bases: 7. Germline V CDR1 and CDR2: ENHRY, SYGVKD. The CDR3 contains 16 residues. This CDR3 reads CAISDADSGYQETQYF. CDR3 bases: TGTGCCATCAGTGACGCGGATAGCGGGTACCAAGAGACCCAGTACTTC.

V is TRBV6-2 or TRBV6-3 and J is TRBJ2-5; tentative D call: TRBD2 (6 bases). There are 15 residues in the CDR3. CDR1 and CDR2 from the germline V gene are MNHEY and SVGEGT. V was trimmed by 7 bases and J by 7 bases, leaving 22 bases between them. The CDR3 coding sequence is TGTGCCAGCAATCGACAGCTGGACTACGGTGGGACCCAGTACTTC. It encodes CASNRQLDYGGTQYF.

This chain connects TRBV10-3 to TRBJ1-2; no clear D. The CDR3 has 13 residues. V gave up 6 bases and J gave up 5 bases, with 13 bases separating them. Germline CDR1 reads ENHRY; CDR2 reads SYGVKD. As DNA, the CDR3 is TGTGCCATCAGCCCTGACGGCGATTATGGCTACACCTTC. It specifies CAISPDGDYGYTF.

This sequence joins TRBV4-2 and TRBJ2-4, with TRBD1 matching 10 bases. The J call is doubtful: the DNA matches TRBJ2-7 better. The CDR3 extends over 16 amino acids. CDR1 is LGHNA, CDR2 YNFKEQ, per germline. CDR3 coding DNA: TGTGCCAGCAGCCGACCCCCGGGACAGGGGTCTGACGAGCAGTACTTC. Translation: CASSRPPGQGSDEQYF.